Here is one TCR beta chain with its context. The antigen is undetermined. Because the CDR3 is missing its conserved closing phenylalanine or tryptophan, this is likely a read error. The sample comes from a study of breast tumors, draining lymph nodes, adjacent tissues. Study-wide results and limits: Data only fit, rather than demonstrated, lymph node origin of most tumor T cells. Tumor and nontumor repertoires were significantly more similar in luminal-like than in basal-like breast cancer. Tumor TCR diversity was below lymph nodes but above nontumor tissue.

Trimming removed 1 base at V and 0 bases at J, with 13 bases between. The CDR3 is made up of 16 amino acids. Germline V gene sequence: CDR1 SGHAT, CDR2 FQDESV (reference sequence). Via MiXCR, TCRdb re-called the multiplex PCR reads, giving one row per CDR3 protein. The table includes 130,000 or so distinct CDR3 sequences, approximately 22% detected once. Samples came from axillary lymph nodes draining the breast cancer. This receptor was obtained from a female donor with breast cancer. Some clones in this sample may be carry-over from other donors' samples. The source material was axillary lymph node tissue. The chain couples TRBV11-1 to TRBJ2-7, with D tentatively TRBD2 (6 bases). This chain's CDR3 is CASSLGWGEDSYEQYS. CDR3 DNA sequence: TGTGCCAGCAGCTTAGGCTGGGGGGAGGACTCCTACGAGCAGTACTCC.